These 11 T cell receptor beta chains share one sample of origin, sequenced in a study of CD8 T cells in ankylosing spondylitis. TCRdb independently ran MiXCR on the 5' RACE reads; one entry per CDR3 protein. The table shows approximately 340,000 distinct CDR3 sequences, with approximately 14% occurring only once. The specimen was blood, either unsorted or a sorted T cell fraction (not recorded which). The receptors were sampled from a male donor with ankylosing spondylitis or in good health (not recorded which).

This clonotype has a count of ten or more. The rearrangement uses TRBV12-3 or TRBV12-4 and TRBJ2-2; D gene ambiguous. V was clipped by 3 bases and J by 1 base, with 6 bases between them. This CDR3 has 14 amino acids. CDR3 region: CASSFGQNTGELFF. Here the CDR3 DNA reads TGTGCCAGCAGTTTCGGCCAGAACACCGGGGAGCTGTTTTTT.

Here the CDR3 DNA reads TGCAGCGTTAGGCGGACTGAAGCTTTCTTT. Amino acids: CSVRRTEAFF. The rearrangement uses TRBV29-1 and TRBJ1-1; D uncertain. Trimming cost V 5 bases and J 5 bases, with 6 bases left between them. The CDR3 spans 10 residues. Germline V gene data show CDR1 as SQVTM and CDR2 as ANQGSEA.

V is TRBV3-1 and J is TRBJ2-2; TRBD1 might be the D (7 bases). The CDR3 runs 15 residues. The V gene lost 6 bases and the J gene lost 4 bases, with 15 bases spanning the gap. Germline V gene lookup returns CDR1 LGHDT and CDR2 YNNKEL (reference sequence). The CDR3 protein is CASSRQGLSTGELFF. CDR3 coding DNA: TGTGCCAGCAGTCGACAGGGACTGTCCACCGGGGAGCTGTTTTTT.

The CDR3 DNA reads as TGCAGCGGAGGGGGGACAGGGGCCTTCAATGAGCAGTTCTTC. It specifies CSGGGTGAFNEQFF. V usage is TRBV29-1 and J usage is TRBJ2-1, with TRBD1 identical over 10 bases. Losses at the gene ends were 7 bases for V and 6 bases for J; bases not matched to a gene: 9. The CDR3 consists of 14 residues. Germline loops: CDR1 SQVTM, CDR2 ANQGSEA.

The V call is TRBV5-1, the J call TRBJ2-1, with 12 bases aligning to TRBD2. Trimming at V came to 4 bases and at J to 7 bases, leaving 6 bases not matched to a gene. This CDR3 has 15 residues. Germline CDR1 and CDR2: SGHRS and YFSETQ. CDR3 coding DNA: TGCGCCAGCAGCGACGACCTAGCGGGAGGGAATGAGCAGTTCTTC. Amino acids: CASSDDLAGGNEQFF.

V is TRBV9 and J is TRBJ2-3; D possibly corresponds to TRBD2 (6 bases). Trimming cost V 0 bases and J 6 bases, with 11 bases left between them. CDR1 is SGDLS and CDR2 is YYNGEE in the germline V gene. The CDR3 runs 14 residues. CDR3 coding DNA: TGTGCCAGCAGCGTAGATCAAGGGAGGGATACGCAGTATTTT. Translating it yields CASSVDQGRDTQYF.

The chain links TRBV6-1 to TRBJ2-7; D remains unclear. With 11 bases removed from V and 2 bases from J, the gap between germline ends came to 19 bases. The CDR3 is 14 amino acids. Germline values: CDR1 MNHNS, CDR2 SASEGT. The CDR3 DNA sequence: TGTGCCGGACGGTCGCTCCCCAGCACCTACGAGCAGTACTTC. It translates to CAGRSLPSTYEQYF.

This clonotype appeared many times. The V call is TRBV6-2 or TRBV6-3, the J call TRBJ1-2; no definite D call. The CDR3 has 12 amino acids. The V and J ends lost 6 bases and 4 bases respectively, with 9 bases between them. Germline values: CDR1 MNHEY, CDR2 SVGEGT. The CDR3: CASRILGYGYTF. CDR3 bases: TGTGCCAGCAGGATACTCGGCTATGGCTACACCTTC.

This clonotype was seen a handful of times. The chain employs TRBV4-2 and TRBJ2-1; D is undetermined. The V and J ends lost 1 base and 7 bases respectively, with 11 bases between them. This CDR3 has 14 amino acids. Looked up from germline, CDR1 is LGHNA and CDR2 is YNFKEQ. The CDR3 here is CASSQGRSSNEQFF. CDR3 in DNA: TGTGCCAGCAGCCAAGGGCGGTCTAGTAATGAGCAGTTCTTC.

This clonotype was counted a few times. For the CDR3, the DNA is TGCGCCAGCAGCCAGGAAAACAGGGGAGCGCAGTATTTT. Protein product: CASSQENRGAQYF. V is TRBV4-1 and J is TRBJ2-3; the match to TRBD1 covers 7 bases. V lost 3 bases, J lost 10 bases, and 7 bases stayed unmatched. There are 13 residues in the CDR3. Looked up from germline, CDR1 is MGHRA and CDR2 is YSYEKL.

The CDR3 DNA is TGTGCCAGCAGTTCCTTGACAGGGATAAGCTCCTACGAGCAGTACTTC. It codes for CASSSLTGISSYEQYF. The genes are TRBV11-2 and TRBJ2-7; 7 bases match TRBD1. This CDR3 has 16 amino acids. The V gene's germline CDR1 is SGHAT and CDR2 FQNNGV. Unmatched junction bases numbered 11, after V lost 6 bases and J lost 0 bases. The full variable domain, completed using reference TRBV11-2 and TRBJ2-7, is EAGVAQSPRYKIIEKRQSVAFWCNPISGHATLYWYQQILGQGPKLLIQFQNNGVVDDSQLPKDRFSAERLKGVDSTLKIQPAKLEDSAVYLCASSSLTGISSYEQYFGPGTRLTVT.